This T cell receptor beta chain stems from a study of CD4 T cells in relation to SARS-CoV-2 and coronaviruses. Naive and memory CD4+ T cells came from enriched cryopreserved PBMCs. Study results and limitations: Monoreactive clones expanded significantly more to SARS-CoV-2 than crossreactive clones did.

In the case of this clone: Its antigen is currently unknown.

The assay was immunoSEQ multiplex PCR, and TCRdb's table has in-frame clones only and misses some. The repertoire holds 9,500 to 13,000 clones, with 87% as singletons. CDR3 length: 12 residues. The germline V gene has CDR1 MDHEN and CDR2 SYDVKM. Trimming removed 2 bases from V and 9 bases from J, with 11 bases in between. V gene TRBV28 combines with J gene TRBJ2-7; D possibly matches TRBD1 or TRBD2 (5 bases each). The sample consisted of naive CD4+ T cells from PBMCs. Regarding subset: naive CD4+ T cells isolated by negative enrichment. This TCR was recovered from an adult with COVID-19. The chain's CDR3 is CASSLQGVRQYF. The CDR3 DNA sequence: TGTGCCAGCAGTTTACAGGGAGTTAGGCAGTACTTC. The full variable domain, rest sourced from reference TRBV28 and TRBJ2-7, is DVKVTQSSRYLVKRTGEKVFLECVQDMDHENMFWYRQDPGLGLRLIYFSYDVKMKEKGDIPEGYSVSREKKERFSLILESASTNQTSMYLCASSLQGVRQYFGPGTRLTVT.